This T cell receptor beta chain was retrieved from a study of beta chain features in type 1 diabetes. Of the isolated RNA, all was reverse transcribed, and so the sequenced material was expressed TCRB transcripts. Here immunoSEQ multiplex PCR was the method, and the copy in TCRdb shows in-frame clones only, minus some. The sample shows 240,000 or so clones, about 70% of them seen only once. This CDR3 is built from 18 residues. The V gene's germline CDR1 is SGHTA and CDR2 FQGNSA. The V gene end was trimmed by 7 bases and the J gene end by 9 bases; junction bases not matched to a gene: 19. This chain links TRBV7-2 with TRBJ2-1, with TRBD2 matching over 12 bases. This sequence originates from a man in his thirties or forties in good health. The sequenced sample consisted of naive CD4+ T cells from blood. This CDR3 reads CASTVRPPLAGGPVEQFF. The CDR3 DNA follows: TGTGCCAGCACCGTCAGGCCACCGCTAGCGGGGGGGCCGGTTGAGCAGTTCTTC. Together with reference TRBV7-2 and TRBJ2-1, the CDR3 gives the full variable domain: GAGVSQSPSNKVTEKGKDVELRCDPISGHTALYWYRQSLGQGLEFLIYFQGNSAPDKSGLPSDRFSAERTGGSVSTLTIQRTQQEDSAVYLCASTVRPPLAGGPVEQFFGPGTRLTVL.